The clone carrying this TCR beta chain is called medium-sized based on its frequency. Its antigen remains unidentified. The record originates from a study of CXCR3-negative and CXCR3-positive naive CD8 T cells. Study outcomes and limitations: Hydrophobicity was higher for TRB CDR3s found in CXCR3-positive naive cells than in CXCR3-negative naive cells. Whereas memory cells differed, naive CXCR3-negative and CXCR3-positive cells shared similar TRBV-TRBJ usage. Diversity was high in both naive subsets and much lower in memory cells.

Naive CD8+ T cells were CD45RO-CCR7+CD27+CD95-. CDR1 and CDR2 from the germline V gene are SGDLS and YYNGEE. The CDR3 runs 15 residues. Carrying UMI labels, the TRB cDNA libraries were prepared through 5' RACE. TCRdb reprocessed the 5' RACE reads and reports one entry per CDR3 protein, with no DNA. This sample's clone table lists several thousand distinct CDR3 sequences. The clonotype comes from a human donor in good health. Some clones in this sample may be carry-over from other donors' samples. The chain is built from TRBV9 and TRBJ2-1; TCRdb's assignment of TRBD2 cannot be checked, as there is no DNA. The specimen was naive CXCR3+ CD8+ T cells from blood. Regarding subset: CD45RO-CCR7+CD27+CD95- naive CD8+ T cells expressing CXCR3 (TNR3+). This chain's CDR3 is CASSAMTSGRSEQFF.